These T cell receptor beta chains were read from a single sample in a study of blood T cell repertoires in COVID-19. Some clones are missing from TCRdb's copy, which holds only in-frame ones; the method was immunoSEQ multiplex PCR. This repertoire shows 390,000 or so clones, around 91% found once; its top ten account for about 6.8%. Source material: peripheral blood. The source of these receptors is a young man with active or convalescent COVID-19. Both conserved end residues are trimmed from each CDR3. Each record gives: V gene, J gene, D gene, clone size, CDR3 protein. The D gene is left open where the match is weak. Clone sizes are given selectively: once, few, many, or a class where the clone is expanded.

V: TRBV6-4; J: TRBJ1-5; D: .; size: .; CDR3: ASSQQANQPQH
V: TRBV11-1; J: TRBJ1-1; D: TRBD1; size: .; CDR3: ASSWGQNIEAF
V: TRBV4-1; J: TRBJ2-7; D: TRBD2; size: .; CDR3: ASSQSSGGGEQY
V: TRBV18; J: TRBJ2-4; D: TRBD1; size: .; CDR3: ASSPLRGQGYSSIQY
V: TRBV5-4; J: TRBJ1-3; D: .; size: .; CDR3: ASSRDTRGEIY
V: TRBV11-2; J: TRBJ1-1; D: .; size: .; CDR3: ASSREQGRGAEAF
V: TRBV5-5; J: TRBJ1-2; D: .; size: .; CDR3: ASSFWVDTYGYT
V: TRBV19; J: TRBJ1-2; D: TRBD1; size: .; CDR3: ASSPQGAPDGYT
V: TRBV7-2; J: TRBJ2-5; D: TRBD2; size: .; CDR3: ASSFSGRRETQY
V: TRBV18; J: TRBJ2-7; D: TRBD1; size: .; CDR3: ASSPDRGHEQY
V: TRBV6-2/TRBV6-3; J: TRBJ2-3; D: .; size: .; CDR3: ASSYGGLTDTQY
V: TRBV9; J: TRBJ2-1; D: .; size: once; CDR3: ASSVSYGSSYNEQF
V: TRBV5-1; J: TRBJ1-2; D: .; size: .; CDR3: ASRMGPELTYGYT
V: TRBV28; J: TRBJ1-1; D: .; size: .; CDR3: ASSPIEASEGNTEAF